Presented here are 5 T cell receptor beta chains from one specimen sequenced in a study of CDR3 diversity in severe acne. TCRdb re-analysed the PCR reads in MiXCR, keeping a single row per CDR3 protein. The table lists roughly 100,000 distinct CDR3 sequences, 51% of them singletons, with 9.5% to 15% in the top ten. Sequences were obtained from blood. The receptor source for this set is a male donor with acne.

The CDR3, as DNA: TGCAGCGCGAGAAACCAGGGGAACACTGAAGCTTTCTTT. This sequence encodes CSARNQGNTEAFF. V is TRBV29-1 and J is TRBJ1-1, with D possibly matching TRBD1 (5 bases). The CDR3 contains 13 residues. V was cut by 7 bases and J by 1 base, with 13 bases left in between. Germline V gives CDR1 SQVTM, CDR2 ANQGSEA.

This clonotype was seen at least ten times. The chain joins TRBV3-1 to TRBJ2-3; TRBD2 matches 9 bases. V was clipped by 3 bases and J by 4 bases; unmatched bases: 2. The CDR3 consists of 14 residues. The germline CDR1 and CDR2 sequences are LGHDT and YNNKEL (reference sequence). The CDR3 DNA is TGTGCCAGCAGCCAGGCGGGAGGGGCAGATACGCAGTATTTT. It translates to CASSQAGGADTQYF.

This clonotype showed up many times. This sequence joins TRBV12-3 or TRBV12-4 and TRBJ2-7; TRBD2 is a possible D gene (6 bases). This CDR3 has 13 residues. Trimming removed 3 bases at V and 4 bases at J, with 10 bases between. For the CDR3, the DNA is TGTGCCAGCAGTTTTGGACTATATTACGAGCAGTACTTC. It encodes CASSFGLYYEQYF.

V gene TRBV7-8 combines with J gene TRBJ1-1; a weak D match, TRBD1 (5 bases). The germline gives CDR1 SGHVS, CDR2 FQNEAQ. V dropped 5 bases and J dropped 1 base, with 14 bases sitting between them. CDR3 length: 15 amino acids. CDR3 nucleotide sequence: TGTGCCAGCAGCCCTAAGGGACGCTGGAACACTGAAGCTTTCTTT. This sequence encodes CASSPKGRWNTEAFF. Looking up the rest from reference TRBV7-8 and TRBJ1-1 gives the full variable domain: GAGVSQSPRYKVAKRGQDVALRCDPISGHVSLFWYQQALGQGPEFLTYFQNEAQLDKSGLPSDRFFAERPEGSVSTLKIQRTQQEDSAVYLCASSPKGRWNTEAFFGQGTRLTVV.

This chain uses TRBV7-8 with TRBJ1-1; D perhaps matches TRBD1 (5 bases). The germline V gene has CDR1 SGHVS and CDR2 FQNEAQ. This CDR3 spans 14 amino acids. V lost 7 bases to trimming and J lost 0 bases, with 12 bases between them. CDR3 region: CASMGPRVNTEAFF. The CDR3, as DNA: TGTGCCAGCATGGGGCCGAGAGTGAACACTGAAGCTTTCTTT.